What follows describes a single TCR beta chain. The ends were cut back, 0 bases at V and 8 bases at J, with 13 bases in the middle. CDR3 length equals 15 residues. Germline V lookup: CDR1 LGHNA, CDR2 YNFKEQ. These data belong to a study of blood T cell repertoires in COVID-19. Authors' methods: Reference gene primer amplification yielded estimated nucleated cell counts. Profiling relied on immunoSEQ multiplex PCR, and the TCRdb table lists in-frame clones only, not all of them. V and J calls plus clone size are reproduced from that table; the DNA served to infer D and trimming. Of around 200,000 clones detected, over 80% appear once; the ten largest clones hold over 0.95%.

The chain combines TRBV4-2 with TRBJ1-4; tentative D call: TRBD1 (5 bases). This receptor was obtained from a man under 40 who had recovered from COVID-19. Sequences were obtained from PBMCs or T cells enriched from blood (not recorded which). This CDR3 is CASSQDWAGGEKLFF. CDR3 DNA: TGTGCCAGCAGCCAAGATTGGGCCGGGGGGGAAAAACTGTTTTTT.